This passage covers 21 T cell receptor beta chains from one sample sequenced in a study of cytomegalovirus exposure and HLA in healthy donors. With 60 Vbeta and 13 Jbeta primers, the PCR was carried out. The table came from immunoSEQ multiplex PCR; TCRdb's copy has only in-frame clones and leaves some out. In the table there are 90,000 to 100,000 clones, 60% to 85% of which are singletons. Material: PBMCs. The receptor source for this set is a man aged 55 to 69 in good health and CMV-seropositive.

The CDR3 nucleotides are TGTGCCAGCAGCTTAGCGCAGGGTCAAGAGACCCAGTACTTC. Protein: CASSLAQGQETQYF. V is TRBV13 and J is TRBJ2-5; tentative D call: TRBD1 (5 bases). The germline V and J ends were trimmed by 1 base and 2 bases, with 8 bases remaining between them. Germline-derived CDR1 and CDR2 are PRHDT and FYEKMQ (reference sequence). CDR3 length: 14 residues.

This clone was seen only once. CDR3 sequence: CASSQDPFGTGTYEQYF. The CDR3, as DNA: TGCGCCAGCAGCCAAGATCCTTTCGGGACAGGGACCTACGAGCAGTACTTC. J is TRBJ2-7 and V is TRBV4-3; 9 nucleotides line up with TRBD1. V was pared by 0 bases and J by 2 bases, with 8 bases of the junction left unmatched. The CDR3 has 17 amino acids. In germline, CDR1 is LGHNA, CDR2 YSLEER.

J is TRBJ1-6 and V is TRBV6-1, with D perhaps TRBD1 (6 bases). V lost 6 bases and J lost 5, with 14 bases in between. CDR1 and CDR2 from the germline V gene are MNHNS and SASEGT. The CDR3 consists of 15 residues. Written as DNA, the CDR3 is TGTGCCAGCAGCACCACCCGGGACAATAATTCACCCCTCCACTTT. Translated, it gives CASSTTRDNNSPLHF.

This chain uses TRBV5-4 with TRBJ1-2; TRBD1 agrees at 7 bases. The CDR3 contains 14 residues. Germline CDR1 reads SGHNT; CDR2 reads YYREEE (reference sequence). The J segment lost 4 bases and the V segment lost 2 bases, leaving 5 bases of the junction unmatched. The DNA of the CDR3 is TGTGCCAGCAGCTTCACAGGGGCCTTCTATGGCTACACCTTC. Translating it yields CASSFTGAFYGYTF.

This chain joins TRBV11-2 and TRBJ2-2, with 12 nucleotides matching TRBD2. The CDR3 extends over 17 amino acids. V lost 6 bases and J lost 5; bases outside the gene matches: 10. Germline loops: CDR1 SGHAT, CDR2 FQNNGV. As DNA, the CDR3 is TGTGCCAGCAGGTCCCTCCTAGCGGGGGGGCGAACCGGGGAGCTGTTTTTT. Its translation is CASRSLLAGGRTGELFF.

The rearrangement uses TRBV5-1 and TRBJ2-7; D is perhaps TRBD2 (5 bases). Trimming stripped 0 bases from V and 3 bases from J, with 13 bases between. The CDR3 extends over 15 amino acids. Germline-derived CDR1 and CDR2 are SGHRS and YFSETQ. DNA for the CDR3: TGCGCCAGCAGCTTGGATGGCGGGCCATACTACGAGCAGTACTTC. Amino acids: CASSLDGGPYYEQYF.

V and J are TRBV10-2 and TRBJ2-1, with 13 nucleotides matching TRBD2. V shed 5 bases, J shed 3 bases, and the junction held 1 base outside the gene matches. The CDR3 sequence is 15 residues long. CDR1 is WSHSY and CDR2 is SAAADI in the germline V gene. The CDR3 coding sequence is TGCGCCAGCAGTAGGACTAGCGGGGGCTACAATGAGCAGTTCTTC. Translated: CASSRTSGGYNEQFF.

This chain links TRBV19 with TRBJ1-2, with TRBD1 matching 12 bases. Trimming at V came to 4 bases and at J to 4 bases, leaving 7 bases not matched to a gene. The CDR3 totals 16 residues. Germline CDR1 and CDR2: LNHDA and SQIVND (reference sequence). The CDR3 DNA sequence: TGTGCCAGTAGTACGGGACAGGGGGCAAACACCTATGGCTACACCTTC. It codes for CASSTGQGANTYGYTF.

The chain recombines TRBV27 with TRBJ1-6, with 7 nucleotides matching TRBD1. Trimming at V came to 6 bases and at J to 0 bases, leaving 5 bases not matched to a gene. Germline-derived CDR1 and CDR2 are MNHEY and SMNVEV (reference sequence). This CDR3 is built from 16 residues. The CDR3 nucleotides are TGTGCCAGCAGGCACAGGGGTAGCTCCTATAATTCACCCCTCCACTTT. Protein product: CASRHRGSSYNSPLHF.

Details on this clone: An end of the junction differs from the germline gene, which may be a read error. The chain carries TRBV28 and TRBJ1-1; D is ambiguous. This CDR3 has 13 amino acids. The germline V gene has CDR1 MDHEN and CDR2 SYDVKM. This CDR3 reads CAGSLWGGTEAFF. The DNA for the CDR3 is TGTGCCGGCAGTTTATGGGGAGGAACTGAAGCTTTCTTT. Full variable domain (outside the CDR3, taken from reference TRBV28 and TRBJ1-1): DVKVTQSSRYLVKRTGEKVFLECVQDMDHENMFWYRQDPGLGLRLIYFSYDVKMKEKGDIPEGYSVSREKKERFSLILESASTNQTSMYLCAGSLWGGTEAFFGQGTRLTVV.

The chain uses TRBV13 and TRBJ2-3, with a weak D call TRBD2 (7 bases). The CDR3 runs to 15 residues. Trimming removed 3 bases at V and 7 bases at J, with 17 bases between. Germline CDR1 reads PRHDT; CDR2 reads FYEKMQ (reference sequence). The CDR3 DNA is TGTGCCAGCAGCTTTCGGGGGCCGGGGGGTAATACGCAGTATTTT. This codes for CASSFRGPGGNTQYF.

This chain uses TRBV7-6 with TRBJ1-2, with unresolved D. From germline, CDR1 is SGHVS and CDR2 FNYEAQ. CDR3 length: 17 amino acids. Trimming shortened V by 2 bases and J by 5 bases, and 21 bases separated the two germline ends. This CDR3 is CASSLSPFPGNRYGYTF. In DNA, the CDR3 is TGTGCCAGCAGCTTAAGCCCCTTCCCGGGTAATCGATATGGCTACACCTTC.

The V and J genes are TRBV30 and TRBJ2-5, with D possibly being TRBD1 (5 bases). The CDR3 is 13 residues long. Germline V lookup: CDR1 GTSNPN, CDR2 SVGIG (reference sequence). Trimming removed 0 bases at V and 4 bases at J, with 9 bases between. The CDR3 loop is CAWSVPGPETQYF. As DNA, the CDR3 is TGTGCCTGGAGTGTGCCAGGGCCAGAGACCCAGTACTTC.

The chain employs TRBV4-1 and TRBJ1-2, with 11 bases aligning to TRBD1. CDR3 length: 15 amino acids. Trimming removed 3 bases from V and 2 bases from J; junction bases left unmatched: 2. CDR1 is MGHRA, CDR2 YSYEKL, per germline. The CDR3 DNA reads as TGCGCCAGCAGCCAGGACAGGGGGCTGAACTATGGCTACACCTTC. Protein sequence: CASSQDRGLNYGYTF.

The gene calls are TRBV4-1 and TRBJ2-7, with 7 positions matching TRBD1. CDR3 length: 15 residues. Germline CDR1 reads MGHRA; CDR2 reads YSYEKL. Trimming removed 5 bases from V and 7 bases from J; junction bases left unmatched: 14. Written as DNA, the CDR3 is TGCGCCAGCAGCATCCGGGACAGTGGATATAGGGAGCAGTACTTC. Amino acids: CASSIRDSGYREQYF.

The rearrangement uses TRBV5-4 and TRBJ2-1; D possibly corresponds to TRBD1 (6 bases). V lost 1 base to trimming and J lost 5 bases, with 7 bases between them. This CDR3 spans 13 amino acids. CDR1 is SGHNT, CDR2 YYREEE, per germline (reference sequence). The CDR3 sequence is CASSLNRDNEQFF. The CDR3 coding sequence is TGTGCCAGCAGCTTGAACAGGGACAATGAGCAGTTCTTC.

Of note for this clone: Germline and junction disagree at one end, which may indicate a read error. The gene calls are TRBV7-9 and TRBJ1-6; D remains unclear. Germline V lookup: CDR1 SEHNR, CDR2 FQNEAQ (reference sequence). The CDR3 has 14 residues. CDR3 in DNA: TGTTCCAGCAGCACAAACAAGTATAATTCACCCCTCCACTTT. It codes for CSSSTNKYNSPLHF.

The rearrangement links TRBV9 to TRBJ2-3; TRBD2 matches at 7 bases. V was clipped by 0 bases and J by 3 bases; unmatched bases: 4. The CDR3 is 15 amino acids. The germline gives CDR1 SGDLS, CDR2 YYNGEE. In nucleotides, the CDR3 is TGTGCCAGCAGCGTAGTTGGGGGGGGAACAGATACGCAGTATTTT. It is translated as CASSVVGGGTDTQYF.

This CDR3 is CASSVAMTGESPLHF. CDR3 in DNA: TGTGCCAGCAGCGTAGCTATGACAGGGGAATCACCCCTCCACTTT. The chain has TRBV9 and TRBJ1-6; 8 bases line up with TRBD1. This CDR3 region has 15 residues. Unmatched junction bases numbered 6, after V lost 0 bases and J lost 10 bases. Germline CDR1 reads SGDLS; CDR2 reads YYNGEE.

As DNA, the CDR3 is TGTGCCAGCACCTTCTTGGGACAGTCCTTTAATGAAAAACTGTTTTTT. Protein product: CASTFLGQSFNEKLFF. The chain carries TRBV28 and TRBJ1-4; 7 positions agree with TRBD1. This CDR3 spans 16 amino acids. V dropped 7 bases and J dropped 4; count of bases not matched to a gene: 12. Germline loops: CDR1 MDHEN, CDR2 SYDVKM.

This chain joins TRBV7-2 and TRBJ2-7; 8 bases line up with TRBD2. The J call may be in error: the DNA end matches TRBJ2-5 better. The length of the CDR3 is 15 residues. Germline-derived CDR1 and CDR2 are SGHTA and FQGNSA. CDR3 amino acids: CASSLGGLAKETQYF. CDR3 coding DNA: TGTGCCAGCAGCTTAGGTGGACTAGCAAAGGAGACCCAGTACTTC.